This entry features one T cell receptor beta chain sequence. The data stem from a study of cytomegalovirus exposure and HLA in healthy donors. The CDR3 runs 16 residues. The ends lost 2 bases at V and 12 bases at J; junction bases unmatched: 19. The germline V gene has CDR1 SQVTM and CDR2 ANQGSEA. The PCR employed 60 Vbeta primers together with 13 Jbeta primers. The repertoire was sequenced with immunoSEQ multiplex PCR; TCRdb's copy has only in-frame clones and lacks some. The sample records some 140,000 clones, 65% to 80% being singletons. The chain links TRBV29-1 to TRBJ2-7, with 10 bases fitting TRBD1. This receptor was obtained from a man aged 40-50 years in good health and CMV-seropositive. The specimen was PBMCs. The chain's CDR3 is CSVESGRGQGPPLMYF. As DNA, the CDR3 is TGCAGCGTTGAATCCGGGAGGGGACAGGGGCCCCCTTTGATGTACTTC.